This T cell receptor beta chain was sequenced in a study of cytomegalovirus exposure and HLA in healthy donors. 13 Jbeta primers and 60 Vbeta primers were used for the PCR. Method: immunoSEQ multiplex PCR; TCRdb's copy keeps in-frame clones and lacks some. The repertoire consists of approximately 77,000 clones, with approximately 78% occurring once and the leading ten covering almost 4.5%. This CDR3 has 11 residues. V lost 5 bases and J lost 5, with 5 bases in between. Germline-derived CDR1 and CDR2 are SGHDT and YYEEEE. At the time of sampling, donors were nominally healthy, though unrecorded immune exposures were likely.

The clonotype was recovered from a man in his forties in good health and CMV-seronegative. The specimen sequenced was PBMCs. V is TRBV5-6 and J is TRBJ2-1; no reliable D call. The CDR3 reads CASSRDNEQFF. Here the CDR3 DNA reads TGTGCCAGCAGTCGAGACAATGAGCAGTTCTTC.